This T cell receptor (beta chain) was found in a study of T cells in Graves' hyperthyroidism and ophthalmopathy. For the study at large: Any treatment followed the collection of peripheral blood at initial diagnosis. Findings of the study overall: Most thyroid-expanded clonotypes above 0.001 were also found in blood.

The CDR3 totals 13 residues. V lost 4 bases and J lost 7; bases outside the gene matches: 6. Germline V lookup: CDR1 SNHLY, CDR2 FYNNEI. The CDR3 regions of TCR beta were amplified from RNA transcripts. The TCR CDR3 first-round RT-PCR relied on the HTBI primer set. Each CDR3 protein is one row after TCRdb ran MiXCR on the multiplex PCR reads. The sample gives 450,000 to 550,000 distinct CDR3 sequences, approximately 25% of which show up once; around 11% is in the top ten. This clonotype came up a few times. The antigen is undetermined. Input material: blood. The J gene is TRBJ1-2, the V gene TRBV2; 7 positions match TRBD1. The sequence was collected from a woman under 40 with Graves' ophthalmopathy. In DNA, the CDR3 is TGTGCCAGCAGTGGGACAGGCTCCTCTGGCTACACCTTC. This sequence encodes CASSGTGSSGYTF.